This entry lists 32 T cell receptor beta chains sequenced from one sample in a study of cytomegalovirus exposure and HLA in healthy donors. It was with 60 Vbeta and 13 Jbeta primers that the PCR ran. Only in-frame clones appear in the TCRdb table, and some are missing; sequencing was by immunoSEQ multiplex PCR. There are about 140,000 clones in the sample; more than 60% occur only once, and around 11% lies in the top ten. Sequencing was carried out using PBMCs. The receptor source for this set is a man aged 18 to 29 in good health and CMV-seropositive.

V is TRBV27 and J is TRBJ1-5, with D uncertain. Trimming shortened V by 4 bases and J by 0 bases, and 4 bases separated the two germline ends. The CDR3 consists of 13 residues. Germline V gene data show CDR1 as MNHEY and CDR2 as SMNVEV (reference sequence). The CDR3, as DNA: TGTGCCAGCAGTTCTTATAGCAATCAGCCCCAGCATTTT. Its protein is CASSSYSNQPQHF.

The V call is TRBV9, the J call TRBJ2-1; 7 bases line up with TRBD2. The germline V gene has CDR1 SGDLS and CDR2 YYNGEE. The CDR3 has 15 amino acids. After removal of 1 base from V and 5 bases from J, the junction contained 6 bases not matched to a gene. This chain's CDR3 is CASSVRSSGDNEQFF. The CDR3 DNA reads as TGTGCCAGCAGCGTAAGGTCTAGCGGAGACAATGAGCAGTTCTTC.

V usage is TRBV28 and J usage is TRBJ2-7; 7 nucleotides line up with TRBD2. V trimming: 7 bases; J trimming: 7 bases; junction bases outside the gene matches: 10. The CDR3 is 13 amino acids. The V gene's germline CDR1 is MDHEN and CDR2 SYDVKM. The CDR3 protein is CASIGAGVGEQYF. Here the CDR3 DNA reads TGTGCCAGCATTGGCGCGGGAGTAGGAGAGCAGTACTTC.

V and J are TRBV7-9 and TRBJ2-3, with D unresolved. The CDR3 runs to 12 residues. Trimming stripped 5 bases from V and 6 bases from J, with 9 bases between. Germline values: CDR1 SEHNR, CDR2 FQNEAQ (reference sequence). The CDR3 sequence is CASSLTGDTQYF. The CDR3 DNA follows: TGTGCCAGCAGCCTGACTGGGGATACGCAGTATTTT.

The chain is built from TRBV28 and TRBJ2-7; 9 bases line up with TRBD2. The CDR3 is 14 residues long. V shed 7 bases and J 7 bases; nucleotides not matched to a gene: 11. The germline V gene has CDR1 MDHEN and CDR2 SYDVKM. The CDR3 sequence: CASIPQREVGEQYF. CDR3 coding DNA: TGTGCCAGCATCCCCCAGCGGGAGGTAGGAGAGCAGTACTTC.

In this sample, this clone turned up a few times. The CDR3 is CASLRWGVQDEQYF. DNA for the CDR3: TGTGCCAGCCTTAGGTGGGGGGTGCAAGATGAGCAGTACTTC. This chain connects TRBV5-6 to TRBJ2-7, with TRBD2 as a possible D gene (6 bases). Trimming left V 7 bases short and J 7 bases short, with 21 bases between. The CDR3 loop spans 14 amino acids. The germline V gene has CDR1 SGHDT and CDR2 YYEEEE.

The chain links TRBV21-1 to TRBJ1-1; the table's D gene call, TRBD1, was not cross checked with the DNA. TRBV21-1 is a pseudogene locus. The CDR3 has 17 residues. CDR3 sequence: CASSKTQTGQENTEAFF. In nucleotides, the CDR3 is TGTGCCAGCAGCAAAACACAAACCGGACAAGAGAACACTGAAGCTTTCTTT.

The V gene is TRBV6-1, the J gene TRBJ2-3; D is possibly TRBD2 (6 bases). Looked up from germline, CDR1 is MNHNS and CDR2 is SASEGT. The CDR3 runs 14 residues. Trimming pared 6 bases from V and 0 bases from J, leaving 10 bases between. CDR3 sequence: CASSTGSSTDTQYF. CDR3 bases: TGTGCCAGCAGCACCGGGAGCAGCACAGATACGCAGTATTTT.

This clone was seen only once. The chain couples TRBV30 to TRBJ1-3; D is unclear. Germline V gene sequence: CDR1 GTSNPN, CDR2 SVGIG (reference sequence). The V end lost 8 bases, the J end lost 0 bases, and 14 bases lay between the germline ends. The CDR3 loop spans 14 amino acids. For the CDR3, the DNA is TGTGCCGGAGACCGCGGTCACTCTGGAAACACCATATATTTT. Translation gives CAGDRGHSGNTIYF. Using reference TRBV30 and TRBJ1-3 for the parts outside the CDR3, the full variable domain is SQTIHQWPATLVQPVGSPLSLECTVEGTSNPNLYWYRQAAGRGLQLLFYSVGIGQISSEVPQNLSASRPQDRQFILSSKKLLLSDSGFYLCAGDRGHSGNTIYFGEGSWLTVV.

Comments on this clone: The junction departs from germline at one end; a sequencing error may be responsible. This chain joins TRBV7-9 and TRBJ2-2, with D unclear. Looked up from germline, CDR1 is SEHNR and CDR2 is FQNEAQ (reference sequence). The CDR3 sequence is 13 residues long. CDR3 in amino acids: CSSSILNTGELFF. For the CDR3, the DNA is TGTTCCAGCAGCATCCTTAACACCGGGGAGCTGTTTTTT.

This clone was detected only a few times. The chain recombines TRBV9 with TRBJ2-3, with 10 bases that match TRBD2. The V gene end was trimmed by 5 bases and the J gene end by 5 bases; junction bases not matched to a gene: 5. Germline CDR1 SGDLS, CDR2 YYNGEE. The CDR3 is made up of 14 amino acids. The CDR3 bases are TGTGCCAGCAGTCCTAGCGGGAGACTAGATACGCAGTATTTT. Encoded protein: CASSPSGRLDTQYF.

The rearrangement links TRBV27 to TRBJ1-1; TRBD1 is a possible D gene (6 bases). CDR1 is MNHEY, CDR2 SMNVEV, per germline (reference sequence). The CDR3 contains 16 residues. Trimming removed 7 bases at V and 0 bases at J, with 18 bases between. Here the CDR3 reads CASTLGRGTMNTEAFF. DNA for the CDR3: TGTGCCAGCACCTTGGGGAGGGGGACTATGAACACTGAAGCTTTCTTT.

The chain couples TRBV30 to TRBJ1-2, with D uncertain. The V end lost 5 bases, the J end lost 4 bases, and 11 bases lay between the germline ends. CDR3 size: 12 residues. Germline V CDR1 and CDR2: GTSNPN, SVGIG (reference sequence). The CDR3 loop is CAWFSQLYGYTF. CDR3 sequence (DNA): TGTGCCTGGTTTTCACAGCTCTATGGCTACACCTTC.

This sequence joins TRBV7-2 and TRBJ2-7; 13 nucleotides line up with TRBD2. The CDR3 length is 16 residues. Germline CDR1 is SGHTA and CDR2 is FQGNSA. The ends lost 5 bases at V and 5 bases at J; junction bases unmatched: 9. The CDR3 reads CASSIYGTSGINEQYF. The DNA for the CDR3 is TGTGCCAGCAGCATATACGGGACTAGCGGGATAAACGAGCAGTACTTC.

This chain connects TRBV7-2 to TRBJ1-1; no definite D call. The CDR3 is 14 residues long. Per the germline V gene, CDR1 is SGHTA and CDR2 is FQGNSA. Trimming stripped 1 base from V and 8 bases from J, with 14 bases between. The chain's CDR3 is CASSLVISAAEAFF. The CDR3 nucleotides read TGTGCCAGCAGCTTAGTGATTAGCGCAGCCGAAGCTTTCTTT.

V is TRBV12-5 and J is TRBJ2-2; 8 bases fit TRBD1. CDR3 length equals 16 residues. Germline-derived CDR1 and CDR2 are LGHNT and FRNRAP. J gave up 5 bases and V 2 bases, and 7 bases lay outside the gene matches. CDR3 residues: CASGLWTGSGTGELFF. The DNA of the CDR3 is TGTGCTAGTGGTTTGTGGACAGGGTCAGGAACCGGGGAGCTGTTTTTT.

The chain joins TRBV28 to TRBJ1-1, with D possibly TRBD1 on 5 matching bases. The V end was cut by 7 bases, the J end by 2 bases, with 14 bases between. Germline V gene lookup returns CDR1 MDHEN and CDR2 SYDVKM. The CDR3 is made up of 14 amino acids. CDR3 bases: TGTGCCAGCACCCCCCCGGGGGGTAACACTGAAGCTTTCTTT. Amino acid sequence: CASTPPGGNTEAFF.

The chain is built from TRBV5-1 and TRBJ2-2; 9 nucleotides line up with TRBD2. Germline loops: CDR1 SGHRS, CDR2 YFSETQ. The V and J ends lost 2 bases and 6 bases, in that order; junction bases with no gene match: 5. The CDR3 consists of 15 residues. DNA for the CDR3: TGCGCCAGCAGCTTCATAGCGGGAGCACCCGGGGAGCTGTTTTTT. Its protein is CASSFIAGAPGELFF.

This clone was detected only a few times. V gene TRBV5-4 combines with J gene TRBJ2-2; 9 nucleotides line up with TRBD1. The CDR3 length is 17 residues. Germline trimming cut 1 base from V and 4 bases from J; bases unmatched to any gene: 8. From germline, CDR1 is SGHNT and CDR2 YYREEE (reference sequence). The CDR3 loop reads CASSLHWGQGGTGELFF. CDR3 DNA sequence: TGTGCCAGCAGCTTGCATTGGGGACAGGGCGGCACCGGGGAGCTGTTTTTT. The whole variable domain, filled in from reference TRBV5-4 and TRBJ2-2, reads ETGVTQSPTHLIKTRGQQVTLRCSSQSGHNTVSWYQQALGQGPQFIFQYYREEENGRGNFPPRFSGLQFPNYSSELNVNALELDDSALYLCASSLHWGQGGTGELFFGEGSRLTVL.

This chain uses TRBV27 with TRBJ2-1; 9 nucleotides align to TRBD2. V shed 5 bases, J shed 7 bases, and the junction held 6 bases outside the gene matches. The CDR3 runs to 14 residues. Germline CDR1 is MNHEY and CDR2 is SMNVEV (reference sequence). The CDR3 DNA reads TGTGCCAGCAGTCCAGCGGGAGGATTAAATGAGCAGTTCTTC. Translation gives CASSPAGGLNEQFF.

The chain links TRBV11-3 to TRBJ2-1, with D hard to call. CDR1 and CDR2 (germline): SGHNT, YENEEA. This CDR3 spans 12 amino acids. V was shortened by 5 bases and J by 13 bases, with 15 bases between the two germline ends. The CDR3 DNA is TGTGCCAGCAGCCAAGGCCCCGGGTCACAGTTCTTC. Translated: CASSQGPGSQFF.

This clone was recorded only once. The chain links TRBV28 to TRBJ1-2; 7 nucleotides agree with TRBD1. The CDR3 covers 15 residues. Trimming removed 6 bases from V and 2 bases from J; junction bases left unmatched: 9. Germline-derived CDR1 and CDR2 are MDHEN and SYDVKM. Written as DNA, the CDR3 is TGTGCCAGCAGGTCTGGACAGGTCTTCAACTATGGCTACACCTTC. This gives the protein CASRSGQVFNYGYTF.

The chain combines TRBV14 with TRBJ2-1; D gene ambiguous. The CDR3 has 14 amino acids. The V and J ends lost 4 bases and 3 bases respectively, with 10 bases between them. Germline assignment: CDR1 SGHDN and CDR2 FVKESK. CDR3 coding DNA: TGTGCCAGCAGCCCAGACATAGTCTACAATGAGCAGTTCTTC. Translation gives CASSPDIVYNEQFF.

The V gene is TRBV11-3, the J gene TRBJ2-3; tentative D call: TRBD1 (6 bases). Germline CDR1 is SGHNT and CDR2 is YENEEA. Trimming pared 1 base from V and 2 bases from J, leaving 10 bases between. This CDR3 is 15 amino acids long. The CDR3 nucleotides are TGTGCCAGCAGCTTAGTTGGGGGCCCCACAGATACGCAGTATTTT. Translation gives CASSLVGGPTDTQYF.

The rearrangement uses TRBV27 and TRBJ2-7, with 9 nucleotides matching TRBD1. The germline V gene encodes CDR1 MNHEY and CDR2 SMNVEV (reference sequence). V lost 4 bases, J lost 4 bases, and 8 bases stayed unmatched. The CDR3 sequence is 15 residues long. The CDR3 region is CASSSTGGASYEQYF. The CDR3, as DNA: TGTGCCAGCAGTTCCACAGGGGGCGCGTCATACGAGCAGTACTTC.

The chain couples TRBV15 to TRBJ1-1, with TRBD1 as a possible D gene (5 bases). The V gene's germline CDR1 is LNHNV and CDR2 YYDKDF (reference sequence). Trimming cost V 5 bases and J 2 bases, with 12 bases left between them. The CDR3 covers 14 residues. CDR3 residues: CATSQFGHNTEAFF. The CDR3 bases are TGTGCCACCAGCCAATTCGGACATAACACTGAAGCTTTCTTT.

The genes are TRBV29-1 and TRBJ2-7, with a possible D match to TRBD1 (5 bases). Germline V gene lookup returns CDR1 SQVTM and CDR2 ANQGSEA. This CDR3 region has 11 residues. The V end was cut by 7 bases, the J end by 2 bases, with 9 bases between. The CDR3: CSATEAYEQYF. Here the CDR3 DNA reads TGCAGCGCGACAGAAGCCTACGAGCAGTACTTC.

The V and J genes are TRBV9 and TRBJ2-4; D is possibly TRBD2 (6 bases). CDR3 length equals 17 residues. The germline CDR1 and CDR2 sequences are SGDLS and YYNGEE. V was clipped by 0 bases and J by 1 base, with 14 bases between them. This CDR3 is CASSVDGPGEAKNIQYF. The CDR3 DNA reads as TGTGCCAGCAGCGTAGATGGGCCGGGAGAGGCCAAAAACATTCAGTACTTC.

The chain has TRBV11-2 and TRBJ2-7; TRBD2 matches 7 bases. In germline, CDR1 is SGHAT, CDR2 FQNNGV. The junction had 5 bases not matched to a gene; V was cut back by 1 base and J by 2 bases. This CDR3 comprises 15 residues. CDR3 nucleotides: TGTGCCAGCAGCTTAGCCCTAGGACTAGCCTACGAGCAGTACTTC. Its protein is CASSLALGLAYEQYF. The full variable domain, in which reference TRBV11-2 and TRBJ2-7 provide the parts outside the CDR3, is EAGVAQSPRYKIIEKRQSVAFWCNPISGHATLYWYQQILGQGPKLLIQFQNNGVVDDSQLPKDRFSAERLKGVDSTLKIQPAKLEDSAVYLCASSLALGLAYEQYFGPGTRLTVT.

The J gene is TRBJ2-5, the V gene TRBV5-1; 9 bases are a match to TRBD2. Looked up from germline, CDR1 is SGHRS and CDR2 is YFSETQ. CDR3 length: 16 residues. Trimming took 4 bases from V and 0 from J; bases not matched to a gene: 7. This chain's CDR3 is CASSPGLAAYQETQYF. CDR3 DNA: TGCGCCAGCAGCCCGGGACTAGCTGCGTACCAAGAGACCCAGTACTTC.

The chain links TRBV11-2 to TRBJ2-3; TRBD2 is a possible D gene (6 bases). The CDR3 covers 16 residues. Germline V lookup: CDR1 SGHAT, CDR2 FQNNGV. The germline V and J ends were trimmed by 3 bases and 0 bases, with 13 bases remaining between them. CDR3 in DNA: TGTGCCAGCAGCTTTTATGGGGGGTCTAGCACAGATACGCAGTATTTT. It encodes CASSFYGGSSTDTQYF.

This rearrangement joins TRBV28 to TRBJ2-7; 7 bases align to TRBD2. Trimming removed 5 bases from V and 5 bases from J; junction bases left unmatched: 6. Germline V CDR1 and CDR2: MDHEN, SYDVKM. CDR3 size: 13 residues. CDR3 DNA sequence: TGTGCCAGCAGTCCATCTAGCGGAGACGAGCAGTACTTC. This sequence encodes CASSPSSGDEQYF.